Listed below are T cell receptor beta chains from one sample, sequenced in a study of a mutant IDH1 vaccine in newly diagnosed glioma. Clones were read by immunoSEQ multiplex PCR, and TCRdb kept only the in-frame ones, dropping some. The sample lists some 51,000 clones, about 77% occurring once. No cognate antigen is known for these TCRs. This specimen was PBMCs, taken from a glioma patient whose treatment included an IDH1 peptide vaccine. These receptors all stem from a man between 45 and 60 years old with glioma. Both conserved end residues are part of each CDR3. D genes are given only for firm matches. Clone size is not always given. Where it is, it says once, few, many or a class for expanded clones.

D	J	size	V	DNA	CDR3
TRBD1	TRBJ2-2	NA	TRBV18	TGTGCCAGCTCACCACGGCGACAGGGGTACACCGGGGAGCTGTTTTTT	CASSPRRQGYTGELFF
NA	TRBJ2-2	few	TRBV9	TGTGCCAGCACGAGGGGGGCGCGAAGCACCGGGGAGCTGTTTTTT	CASTRGARSTGELFF
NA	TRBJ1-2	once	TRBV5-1	TGCGCCAGCAGCTTGGGGGACACTAGCATTAACTATGGCTACACCTTC	CASSLGDTSINYGYTF
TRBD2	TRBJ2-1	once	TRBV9	TGTGCCAGCAGCGTAGGCATCCTAGCGGGGGGGAGCTCCTACAATGAGCAGTTCTTC	CASSVGILAGGSSYNEQFF
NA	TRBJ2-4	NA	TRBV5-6	TGTGCCAGCAGAGGGCGGGGATTAGCCAAAAACATTCAGTACTTC	CASRGRGLAKNIQYF
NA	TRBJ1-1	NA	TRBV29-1	TGCAGCGTTGAAGATTTTTCACCGGGACAACCTGAAGCTTTCTTT	CSVEDFSPGQPEAFF
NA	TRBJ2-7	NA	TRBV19	TGTGCCAGTAGTATCCGGGACACCACCTACGAGCAGTACTTC	CASSIRDTTYEQYF
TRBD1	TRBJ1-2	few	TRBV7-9	TGTGCCAGCAGCATTACAGGGGGAGGCTATGGCTACACCTTC	CASSITGGGYGYTF
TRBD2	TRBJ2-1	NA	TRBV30	TGTGCCTGGAGTGCCCTAGCGGGGGGCGGGAATGAGCAGTTCTTC	CAWSALAGGGNEQFF
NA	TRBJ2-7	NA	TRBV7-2	TGTGCCAGCAAGCCGCCCGGGCTCGGCGAGCAGTACTTC	CASKPPGLGEQYF
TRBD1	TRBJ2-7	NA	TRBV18	TGTGCCAGCTCCTCCGGGACAGGGAACGAGCAGTACTTC	CASSSGTGNEQYF
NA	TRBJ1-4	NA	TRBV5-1	TGCGCCAGCAGCTTAGAAGGGGCGAATGAAAAACTGTTTTTT	CASSLEGANEKLFF
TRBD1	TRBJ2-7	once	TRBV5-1	TGCGCCAGCAGCCTACAGGGGGCCGCCTACGAGCAGTACTTC	CASSLQGAAYEQYF
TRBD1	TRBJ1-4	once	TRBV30	TGTGCCTGGAGCTCTACAGGGGTGGATGAAAAACTGTTTTTT	CAWSSTGVDEKLFF
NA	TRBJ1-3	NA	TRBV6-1	TGTGCCAGCAGGGGTTACTCTGGAAACACCATATATTTT	CASRGYSGNTIYF
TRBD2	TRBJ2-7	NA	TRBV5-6	TGTGCCAGCAATCTGGGGCCTAGCGGGGCCTCGGTAAACGAGCAGTACTTC	CASNLGPSGASVNEQYF
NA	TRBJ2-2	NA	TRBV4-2	TGTGCCAGCAGCCGGGAAGATGTGGGACCCGAAAGTGGGGAGCTGTTTTTT	CASSREDVGPESGELFF
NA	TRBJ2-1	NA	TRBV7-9	TGTGCCAGCAGCTTAACTGCGGGGAGCTCCTACAATGAGCAGTTCTTC	CASSLTAGSSYNEQFF
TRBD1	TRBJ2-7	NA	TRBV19	TGTGCCAGTAGTTTCGGACAGGGGGCCAACTACGAGCAGTACTTC	CASSFGQGANYEQYF
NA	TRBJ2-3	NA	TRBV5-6	TGTGCCAGCAGCTTAGCACGAGATACGCAGTATTTT	CASSLARDTQYF
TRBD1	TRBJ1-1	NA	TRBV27	TGTGCCAGCAGTCCTACAGGGGGCTTCGGTGGCACTGAAGCTTTCTTT	CASSPTGGFGGTEAFF
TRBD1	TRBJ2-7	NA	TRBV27	TGTGCCAGCAGTTTTCGACAGGGCGGGTACGAGCAGTACTTC	CASSFRQGGYEQYF
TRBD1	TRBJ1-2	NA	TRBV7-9	TGTGCCAGCAGCCGGACAGGGAGCGGCTATGGCTACACCTTC	CASSRTGSGYGYTF
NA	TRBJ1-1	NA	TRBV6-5	TGTGCCAGCAACCTCCCTGGGGCAGGGTACACTGAAGCTTTCTTT	CASNLPGAGYTEAFF
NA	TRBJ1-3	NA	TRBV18	TGTGCCAGCTCACCAACGCCCCCTGGAAACACCATATATTTT	CASSPTPPGNTIYF
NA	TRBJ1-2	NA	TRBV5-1	TGCGCCAGCAGCTTGGGGACACGAAACTATGGCTACACCTTC	CASSLGTRNYGYTF
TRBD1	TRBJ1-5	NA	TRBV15	TGTGCCACCAGCCGCACAGGGGCCCGGCAGCCCCAGCATTTT	CATSRTGARQPQHF
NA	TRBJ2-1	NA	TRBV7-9	TGTGCCAGCAGCCCTACAGGGACCTCCTACAATGAGCAGTTCTTC	CASSPTGTSYNEQFF
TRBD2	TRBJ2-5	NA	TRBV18	TGTGCCAGCTCACTTAACGGCGGGGGGCAAAACCAAGAGACCCAGTACTTC	CASSLNGGGQNQETQYF
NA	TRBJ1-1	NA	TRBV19	TGTGCCAGTAGCCCCGGGATGGGGGGGGCTAAGTGGCCGGCTGAAGCTTTCTTT	CASSPGMGGAKWPAEAFF
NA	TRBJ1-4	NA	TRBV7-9	TGTGCCAGCAGCCCAGCAGGGCGGAATTCTGAAAAACTGTTTTTT	CASSPAGRNSEKLFF
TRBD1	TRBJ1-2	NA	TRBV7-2	TGTGCCAGCACCCCCGGGACAGGGTTTAACTATGGCTACACCTTC	CASTPGTGFNYGYTF
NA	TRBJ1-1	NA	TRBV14	TGTGCCAGCAGCCAAGGAGTTGCGGGTCTCACTGAAGCTTTCTTT	CASSQGVAGLTEAFF
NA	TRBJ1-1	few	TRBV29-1	TGCAGCGTTGAGTGGCAAGCTGAAGCTTTCTTT	CSVEWQAEAFF
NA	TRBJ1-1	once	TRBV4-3	TGCGCCAGCAGCCAGAAACAGGATACTGAAGCTTTCTTT	CASSQKQDTEAFF
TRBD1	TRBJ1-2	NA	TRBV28	TGTGCCAGCAGTTTAAAGGGGGCCAACTATGGCTACACCTTC	CASSLKGANYGYTF
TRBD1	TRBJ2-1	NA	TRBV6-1	TGTGCCAGCAGTGAAATGGGGGACAGAGATAATGAGCAGTTCTTC	CASSEMGDRDNEQFF
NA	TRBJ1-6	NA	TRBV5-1	TGCGCCAGCAGCTTTGACACTTTTAATTCACCCCTCCACTTT	CASSFDTFNSPLHF
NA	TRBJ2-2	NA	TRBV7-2	TGTGCCAGCAGCCCCACATTGAACACCGGGGAGCTGTTTTTT	CASSPTLNTGELFF
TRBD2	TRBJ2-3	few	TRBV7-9	TGTGCCAGCAGCCCCCCCCGCGGGGGGGCCTATACGCAGTATTTT	CASSPPRGGAYTQYF
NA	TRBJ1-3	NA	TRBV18	TGTGCCAGCTCACTAGGGACGGGCTCTGGAAACACCATATATTTT	CASSLGTGSGNTIYF
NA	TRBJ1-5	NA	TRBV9	TGTGCCAGCAGCGTAGTAAAGGCAGTCCTAAATCAGCCCCAGCATTTT	CASSVVKAVLNQPQHF
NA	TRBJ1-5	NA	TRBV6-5	TGTGCCAGTCACGCAGGGGGCAATCAGCCCCAGCATTTT	CASHAGGNQPQHF
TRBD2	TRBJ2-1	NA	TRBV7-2	TGTGCCAGCAGCTTAGGGTCTAGCGGGGGCGAGACGGAGCAGTTCTTC	CASSLGSSGGETEQFF
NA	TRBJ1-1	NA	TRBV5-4	TGTGCCAGCAGTTGGGGGGGGGCTGGAGCTTTCTTT	CASSWGGAGAFF
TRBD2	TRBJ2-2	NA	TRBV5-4	TGTGCCAGCAGCCCGACTAGCGGGGGAACCGGGGAGCTGTTTTTT	CASSPTSGGTGELFF
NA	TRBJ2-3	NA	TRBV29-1	TGCAGCGTTGAGGGGGATAGCACAGATACGCAGTATTTT	CSVEGDSTDTQYF
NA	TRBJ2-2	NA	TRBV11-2	TGTGCCAGCAGCTTAGACAGACAGGACACCGGGGAGCTGTTTTTT	CASSLDRQDTGELFF
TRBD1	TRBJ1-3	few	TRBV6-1	TGTGCCGGGGGGGACAGTGGAAACACCATATATTTT	CAGGDSGNTIYF